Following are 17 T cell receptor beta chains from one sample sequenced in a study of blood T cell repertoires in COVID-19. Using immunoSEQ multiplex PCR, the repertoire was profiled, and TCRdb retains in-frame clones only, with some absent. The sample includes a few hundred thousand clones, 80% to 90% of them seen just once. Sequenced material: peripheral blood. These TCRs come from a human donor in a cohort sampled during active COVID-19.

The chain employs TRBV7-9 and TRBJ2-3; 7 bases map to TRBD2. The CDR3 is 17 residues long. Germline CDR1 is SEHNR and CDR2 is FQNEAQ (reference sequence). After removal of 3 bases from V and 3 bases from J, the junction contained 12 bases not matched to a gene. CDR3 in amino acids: CASSLRGERDWTDTQYF. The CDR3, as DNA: TGTGCCAGCAGCTTGCGGGGCGAGCGGGATTGGACAGATACGCAGTATTTT.

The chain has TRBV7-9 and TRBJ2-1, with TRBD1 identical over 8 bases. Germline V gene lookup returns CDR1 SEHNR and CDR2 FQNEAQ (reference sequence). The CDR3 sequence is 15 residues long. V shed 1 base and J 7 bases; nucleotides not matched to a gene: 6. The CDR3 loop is CASSLVRTGSNEQFF. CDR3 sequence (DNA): TGTGCCAGCAGCTTAGTCAGGACAGGGAGTAATGAGCAGTTCTTC. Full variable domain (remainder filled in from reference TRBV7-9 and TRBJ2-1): DTGVSQNPRHKITKRGQNVTFRCDPISEHNRLYWYRQTLGQGPEFLTYFQNEAQLEKSRLLSDRFSAERPKGSFSTLEIQRTEQGDSAMYLCASSLVRTGSNEQFFGPGTRLTVL.

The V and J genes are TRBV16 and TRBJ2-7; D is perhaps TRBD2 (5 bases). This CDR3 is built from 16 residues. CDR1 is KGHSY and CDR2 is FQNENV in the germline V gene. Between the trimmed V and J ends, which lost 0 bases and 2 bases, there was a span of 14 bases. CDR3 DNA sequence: TGTGCCAGCAGCCAATCTTCGGGGAGCGACACCTACGAGCAGTACTTC. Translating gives CASSQSSGSDTYEQYF.

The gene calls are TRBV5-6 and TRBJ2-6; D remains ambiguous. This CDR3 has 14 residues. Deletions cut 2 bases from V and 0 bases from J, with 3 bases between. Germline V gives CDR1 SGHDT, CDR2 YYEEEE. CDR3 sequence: CASSFNSGANVLTF. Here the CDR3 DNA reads TGTGCCAGCAGCTTTAACTCTGGGGCCAACGTCCTGACTTTC. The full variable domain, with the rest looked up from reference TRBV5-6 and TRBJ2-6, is DAGVTQSPTHLIKTRGQQVTLRCSPKSGHDTVSWYQQALGQGPQFIFQYYEEEERQRGNFPDRFSGHQFPNYSSELNVNALLLGDSALYLCASSFNSGANVLTFGAGSRLTVL.

The CDR3 nucleotides are TGTGCCAGCAGCGTACTAGGGGAATCTGGCTACACCTTC. Translated, it gives CASSVLGESGYTF. The V gene is TRBV9, the J gene TRBJ1-2, with TRBD1 as a possible D gene (5 bases). V dropped 1 base and J dropped 7 bases, with 11 bases sitting between them. The CDR3 extends over 13 amino acids. Germline lookup yields CDR1 SGDLS and CDR2 YYNGEE.

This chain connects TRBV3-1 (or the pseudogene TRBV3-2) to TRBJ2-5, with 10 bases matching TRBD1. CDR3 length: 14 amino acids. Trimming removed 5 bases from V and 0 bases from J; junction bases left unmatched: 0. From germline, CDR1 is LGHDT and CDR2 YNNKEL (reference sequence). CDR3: CASSGQGDQETQYF. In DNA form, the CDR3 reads TGTGCCAGCAGCGGACAGGGGGACCAAGAGACCCAGTACTTC.

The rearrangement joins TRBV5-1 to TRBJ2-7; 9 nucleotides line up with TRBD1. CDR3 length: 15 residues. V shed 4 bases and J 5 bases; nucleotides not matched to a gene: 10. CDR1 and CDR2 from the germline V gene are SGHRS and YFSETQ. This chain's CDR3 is CASSPTRDRANEQYF. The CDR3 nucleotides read TGCGCCAGCAGCCCCACCCGGGACAGGGCCAACGAGCAGTACTTC.

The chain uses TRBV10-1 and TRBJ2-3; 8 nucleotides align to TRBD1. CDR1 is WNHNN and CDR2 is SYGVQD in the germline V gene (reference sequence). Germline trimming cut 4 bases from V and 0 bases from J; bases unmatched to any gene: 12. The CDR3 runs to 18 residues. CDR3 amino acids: CASSGLPGQVTSTDTQYF. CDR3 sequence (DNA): TGCGCCAGCAGTGGGCTTCCGGGACAGGTTACGAGCACAGATACGCAGTATTTT.

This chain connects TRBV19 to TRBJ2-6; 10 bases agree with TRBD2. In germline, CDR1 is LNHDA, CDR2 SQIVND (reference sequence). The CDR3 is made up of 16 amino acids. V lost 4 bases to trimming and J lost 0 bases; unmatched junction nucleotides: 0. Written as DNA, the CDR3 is TGTGCCAGTAGTACTAGCGGGAGCTCTGGGGCCAACGTCCTGACTTTC. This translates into CASSTSGSSGANVLTF.

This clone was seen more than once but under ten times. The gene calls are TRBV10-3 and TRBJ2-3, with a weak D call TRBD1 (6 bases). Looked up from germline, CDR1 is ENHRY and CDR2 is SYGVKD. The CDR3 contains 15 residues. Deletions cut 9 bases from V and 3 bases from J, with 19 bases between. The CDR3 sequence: CAMGDTGKGTDTQYF. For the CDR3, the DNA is TGTGCCATGGGTGATACAGGGAAGGGAACAGATACGCAGTATTTT.

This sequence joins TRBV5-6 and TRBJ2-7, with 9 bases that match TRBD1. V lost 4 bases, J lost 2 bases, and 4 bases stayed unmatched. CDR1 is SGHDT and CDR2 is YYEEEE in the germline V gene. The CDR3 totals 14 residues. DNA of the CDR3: TGTGCCAGCAGCGTGGGACAGGGAACCTACGAGCAGTACTTC. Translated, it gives CASSVGQGTYEQYF.

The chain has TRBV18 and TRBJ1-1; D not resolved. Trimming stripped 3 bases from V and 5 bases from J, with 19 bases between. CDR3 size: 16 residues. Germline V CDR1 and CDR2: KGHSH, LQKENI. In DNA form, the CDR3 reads TGTGCCAGCTCACCTAATCGACTTCCGGGGAATACTGAAGCTTTCTTT. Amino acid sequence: CASSPNRLPGNTEAFF. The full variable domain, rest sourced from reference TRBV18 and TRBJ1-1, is NAGVMQNPRHLVRRRGQEARLRCSPMKGHSHVYWYRQLPEEGLKFMVYLQKENIIDESGMPKERFSAEFPKEGPSILRIQQVVRGDSAAYFCASSPNRLPGNTEAFFGQGTRLTVV.

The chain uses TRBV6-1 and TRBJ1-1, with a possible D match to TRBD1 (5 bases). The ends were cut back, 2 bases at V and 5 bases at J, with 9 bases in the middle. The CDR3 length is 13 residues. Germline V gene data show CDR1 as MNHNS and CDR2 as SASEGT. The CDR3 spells CASSEQGGTEAFF. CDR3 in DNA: TGTGCCAGCAGTGAACAGGGTGGTACTGAAGCTTTCTTT.

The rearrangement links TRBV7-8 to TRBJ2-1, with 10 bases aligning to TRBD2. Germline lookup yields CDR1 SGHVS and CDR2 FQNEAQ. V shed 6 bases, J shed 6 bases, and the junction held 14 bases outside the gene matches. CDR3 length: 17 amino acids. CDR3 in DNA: TGTGCCAGCAGGAGAACTAGCGGGAAGTTTCGGGTCAATGAGCAGTTCTTC. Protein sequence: CASRRTSGKFRVNEQFF.

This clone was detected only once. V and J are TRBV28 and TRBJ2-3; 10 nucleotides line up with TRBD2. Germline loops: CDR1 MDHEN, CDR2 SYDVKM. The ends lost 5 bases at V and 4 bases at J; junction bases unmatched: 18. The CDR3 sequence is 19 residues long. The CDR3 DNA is TGTGCCAGCAGTCAACCCCGGAGTAGCGGGAGGATGAGGGCAGATACGCAGTATTTT. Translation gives CASSQPRSSGRMRADTQYF.

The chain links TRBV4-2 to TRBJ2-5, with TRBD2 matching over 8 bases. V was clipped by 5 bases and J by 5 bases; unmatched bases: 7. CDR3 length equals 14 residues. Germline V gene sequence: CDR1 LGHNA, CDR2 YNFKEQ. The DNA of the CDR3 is TGTGCCAGCAGCAATAAGCGGGAGTTGGAGACCCAGTACTTC. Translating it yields CASSNKRELETQYF.

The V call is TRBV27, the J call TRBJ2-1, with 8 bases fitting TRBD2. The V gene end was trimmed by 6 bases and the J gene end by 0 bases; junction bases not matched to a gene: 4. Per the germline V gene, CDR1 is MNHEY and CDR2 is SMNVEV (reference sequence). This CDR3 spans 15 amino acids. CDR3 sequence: CASSLAGNSYNEQFF. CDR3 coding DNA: TGTGCCAGCAGCCTAGCGGGCAACTCCTACAATGAGCAGTTCTTC.